These 28 T cell receptor beta chains were all obtained from the same sample, sequenced in a study of Graves' ophthalmopathy and Graves' hyperthyroidism. RNA transcripts were the template, and TCR beta CDR3 regions were amplified from them. First-round RT-PCR employed HTBI primers, with a second-round multiplex PCR after it. From the multiplex PCR reads, TCRdb called clonotypes with MiXCR, one entry per CDR3 protein. There are around 600,000 distinct CDR3 sequences in the sample; under 50% occur only once, and more than 2.5% lies in the top ten. The sample taken for sequencing was peripheral blood. The receptors derive from an adult man with Graves' ophthalmopathy.

This clonotype was recorded a few times. The CDR3 DNA follows: TGTGCCAGCAGCGGTGCCGGGAGAAAGAACACCGGGGAGCTGTTTTTT. It is translated as CASSGAGRKNTGELFF. V gene TRBV9 combines with J gene TRBJ2-2, with D possibly matching TRBD2 (6 bases). The CDR3 has 16 residues. The germline V gene encodes CDR1 SGDLS and CDR2 YYNGEE. Trimming took off 3 bases at V and 1 base at J, with 13 bases between the two ends. Combining the CDR3 with reference TRBV9 and TRBJ2-2 gives the whole variable domain DSGVTQTPKHLITATGQRVTLRCSPRSGDLSVYWYQQSLDQGLQFLIQYYNGEERAKGNILERFSAQQFPDLHSELNLSSLELGDSALYFCASSGAGRKNTGELFFGEGSRLTVL.

This clonotype has at least ten counts. J is TRBJ2-2 and V is TRBV7-8, with 7 bases matching TRBD2. The germline V gene encodes CDR1 SGHVS and CDR2 FQNEAQ. After removal of 5 bases from V and 6 bases from J, the junction contained 15 bases not matched to a gene. CDR3 length: 17 residues. The CDR3 region has the DNA TGTGCCAGCAGCACGCGGGACTACCCGCTATTCGCCGGGGAGCTGTTTTTT. It translates to CASSTRDYPLFAGELFF.

The rearrangement uses TRBV25-1 and TRBJ1-1, with no clear D. Trimming shortened V by 8 bases and J by 1 base, and 14 bases separated the two germline ends. Germline lookup yields CDR1 MGHDK and CDR2 SYGVNS. The CDR3 length is 14 residues. The CDR3 here is CASSPPSSNTEAFF. The CDR3 DNA reads TGTGCCAGCTCACCACCGAGTTCGAACACTGAAGCTTTCTTT.

This clonotype appeared a few times. This chain links TRBV5-5 with TRBJ2-7; TRBD1 aligns across 9 bases. Trimming cost V 4 bases and J 2 bases; bases outside gene matches: 13. CDR1 is SGHKS and CDR2 is YYEKEE in the germline V gene (reference sequence). The CDR3 loop spans 17 amino acids. The CDR3 here is CASSQKILRDRAYEQYF. DNA for the CDR3: TGTGCCAGCAGCCAAAAAATTCTCCGGGACAGGGCCTACGAGCAGTACTTC.

Many counts were recorded for this clonotype. The chain links TRBV29-1 to TRBJ2-5; 11 positions match TRBD2. J was trimmed by 4 bases and V by 6 bases; bases with no gene match: 7. Germline V gene sequence: CDR1 SQVTM, CDR2 ANQGSEA. This CDR3 region has 14 residues. Written as DNA, the CDR3 is TGCAGCGTGCTGCTAGCGGGGGGTTTAGAGACCCAGTACTTC. Its protein product is CSVLLAGGLETQYF.

The chain joins TRBV24-1 to TRBJ1-2; 9 nucleotides match TRBD1. Germline-derived CDR1 and CDR2 are KGHDR and SFDVKD. The V segment lost 5 bases and the J segment 8 bases; nucleotides outside the gene matches: 8. The CDR3 extends over 14 amino acids. The CDR3 coding sequence is TGTGCCACCAGTGGTCACGGACAGGGGAGAGGCTACACCTTC. Its protein is CATSGHGQGRGYTF.

Many counts were recorded for this clonotype. V is TRBV7-8 and J is TRBJ2-2, with a possible D match to TRBD2 (6 bases). The CDR3 has 13 residues. The V gene lost 1 base and the J gene lost 7 bases, with 7 bases spanning the gap. CDR1 and CDR2 from the germline V gene are SGHVS and FQNEAQ. CDR3 protein: CASSLGRDGELFF. The CDR3 DNA sequence: TGTGCCAGCAGCTTAGGGCGGGACGGGGAGCTGTTTTTT.

This chain joins TRBV3-1 and TRBJ1-1; D gene unclear. CDR1 is LGHDT and CDR2 is YNNKEL in the germline V gene (reference sequence). The CDR3 has 15 residues. Trimming left V 0 bases short and J 6 bases short, with 14 bases between. In DNA, the CDR3 is TGTGCCAGCAGCCAAGAGGGGAGGAGTCGAGCTGAAGCTTTCTTT. Its translation is CASSQEGRSRAEAFF.

The V and J genes are TRBV7-4 and TRBJ1-2; the D is unclear. Germline-derived CDR1 and CDR2 are SGHVT and SQSDAQ. The V end lost 0 bases, the J end lost 1 base, and 9 bases lay between the germline ends. The CDR3 sequence is 15 residues long. The CDR3 DNA is TGTGCCAGCAGCTTAGCCAGGATGCTTAACTATGGCTACACCTTC. Amino acids: CASSLARMLNYGYTF.

This clonotype was recorded many times. The chain couples TRBV6-5 to TRBJ1-5, with TRBD1 as a possible D gene (6 bases). Per the germline V gene, CDR1 is MNHEY and CDR2 is SVGAGI. Trimming took off 2 bases at V and 4 bases at J, with 9 bases between the two ends. The CDR3 length is 14 residues. The CDR3 DNA reads TGTGCCAGCAGTTACGGACAGCCGAATCAGCCCCAGCATTTT. Amino acids: CASSYGQPNQPQHF.

This clonotype was seen repeatedly, ten times or more. The chain carries TRBV2 and TRBJ1-5, with D tentatively TRBD1 (6 bases). V shed 4 bases and J shed 6 bases, with 13 bases lying between them. The CDR3 runs 14 residues. CDR1 is SNHLY and CDR2 is FYNNEI in the germline V gene. Here the CDR3 DNA reads TGTGCCAGCAGTGCAAGGGGGGGCGGTCAGCCCCAGCATTTT. Amino acids: CASSARGGGQPQHF.

This clonotype was detected many times. This chain connects TRBV29-1 to TRBJ2-7; no clear D gene. This CDR3 comprises 16 residues. The V gene's germline CDR1 is SQVTM and CDR2 ANQGSEA. CDR3 loop: CRPGESVALPSYEQYF. CDR3 DNA sequence: TGCAGGCCTGGGGAATCGGTAGCCCTCCCTTCCTACGAGCAGTACTTC.

The chain joins TRBV2 to TRBJ2-7; 8 bases are shared with TRBD2. The J call is uncertain, as TRBJ2-1 better fits the DNA end. CDR1 is SNHLY, CDR2 FYNNEI, per germline. This CDR3 region has 13 residues. The CDR3 loop reads CASSGGTSNEQFF. The CDR3 DNA reads TGTGCCAGCAGTGGCGGGACTAGCAATGAGCAGTTCTTC.

The rearrangement uses TRBV29-1 and TRBJ2-5, with a weak D call TRBD2 (6 bases). Germline values: CDR1 SQVTM, CDR2 ANQGSEA. The CDR3 has 15 residues. V dropped 0 bases and J dropped 8 bases, with 19 bases sitting between them. CDR3 region: CSVEDRAGSTETQYF. The CDR3 DNA reads as TGCAGCGTTGAAGATCGTGCGGGGTCCACGGAAACCCAGTACTTC. The full variable domain, in which reference TRBV29-1 and TRBJ2-5 provide the parts outside the CDR3, is SAVISQKPSRDICQRGTSLTIQCQVDSQVTMMFWYRQQPGQSLTLIATANQGSEATYESGFVIDKFPISRPNLTFSTLTVSNMSPEDSSIYLCSVEDRAGSTETQYFGPGTRLLVL.

Worth noting for this clonotype: At one boundary the junction diverges from the germline segment, which might be a read error. CDR3 region: CGAPASGGEQETQYF. CDR3 nucleotides: TGCGGTGCGCCCGCTAGCGGGGGGGAACAAGAGACCCAGTACTTC. V gene TRBV20-1 combines with J gene TRBJ2-5; 12 bases fit TRBD2. CDR1 and CDR2 (germline): DFQATT, SNEGSKA (reference sequence). The CDR3 runs to 15 residues.

This clonotype was detected ten times or more. This rearrangement joins TRBV7-3 to TRBJ1-1, with D tentatively TRBD1 (5 bases). Germline loops: CDR1 SGHTA, CDR2 FQGTGA. The CDR3 is 13 amino acids. The ends were cut back, 3 bases at V and 4 bases at J, with 9 bases in the middle. The CDR3 region has the DNA TGTGCCAGCAGCTTGACAGCTCCCACTGAAGCTTTCTTT. It encodes CASSLTAPTEAFF. Full variable domain (outside the CDR3, taken from reference TRBV7-3 and TRBJ1-1): GAGVSQTPSNKVTEKGKYVELRCDPISGHTALYWYRQSLGQGPEFLIYFQGTGAADDSGLPNDRFFAVRPEGSVSTLKIQRTERGDSAVYLCASSLTAPTEAFFGQGTRLTVV.

This clonotype showed up just once. This chain connects TRBV24-1 to TRBJ1-2; D possibly corresponds to TRBD1 (5 bases). The CDR3 runs 13 residues. CDR1 and CDR2 (germline): KGHDR, SFDVKD. Trimming shortened V by 11 bases and J by 0 bases, and 12 bases separated the two germline ends. The chain's CDR3 is CASFEDTNYGYTF. DNA for the CDR3: TGTGCCAGCTTCGAGGACACTAACTATGGCTACACCTTC.

CDR3 amino acids: CSVPRGGGTDTQYF. CDR3 coding DNA: TGCAGCGTTCCCCGGGGGGGGGGCACAGATACGCAGTATTTT. The gene calls are TRBV29-1 and TRBJ2-3, with 8 bases lining up with TRBD2. CDR1 SQVTM and CDR2 ANQGSEA come from the germline V gene. This CDR3 comprises 14 residues. With V trimmed by 5 bases and J by 1 base, 5 bases remained unmatched.

This clonotype was seen repeatedly, ten times or more. The CDR3 here is CASSQRRGETQYF. The CDR3, as DNA: TGCGCCAGCAGCCAAAGAAGAGGTGAGACCCAGTACTTC. The chain links TRBV4-1 to TRBJ2-5, with D hard to call. CDR3 length equals 13 residues. With 2 bases removed from V and 5 bases from J, the gap between germline ends came to 9 bases. From germline, CDR1 is MGHRA and CDR2 YSYEKL.

This clonotype was observed many times. The chain recombines TRBV7-6 with TRBJ1-6; 7 nucleotides align to TRBD1. Germline values: CDR1 SGHVS, CDR2 FNYEAQ. V was clipped by 3 bases and J by 8 bases; unmatched bases: 7. The CDR3 has 15 amino acids. The CDR3, as DNA: TGTGCCAGCAGCTTCTCAGGGGGTGCTGATTCACCCCTCCACTTT. Encoded protein: CASSFSGGADSPLHF.

This clonotype occurred many times. The rearrangement uses TRBV2 and TRBJ1-4, with D perhaps TRBD1 (6 bases). The germline V and J ends were trimmed by 8 bases and 4 bases, with 14 bases remaining between them. The CDR3 is 14 residues long. Germline V gene data show CDR1 as SNHLY and CDR2 as FYNNEI. The CDR3 DNA follows: TGTGCCAGCTCCGGACAGCCATTTAATGAAAAACTGTTTTTT. Residues: CASSGQPFNEKLFF.

Comment on this clonotype: As the CDR3 is not closed by the conserved phenylalanine or tryptophan, this likely results from a read error. The chain links TRBV19 to TRBJ1-1; no clear D. Germline lookup yields CDR1 LNHDA and CDR2 SQIVND (reference sequence). The length of the CDR3 is 13 residues. Trimming shortened V by 3 bases and J by 1 base, and 6 bases separated the two germline ends. The CDR3 reads CASSMWANTEAFL. The CDR3 DNA reads TGTGCCAGTAGTATGTGGGCGAACACTGAAGCTTTCCTT.

This clonotype was observed many times. V and J are TRBV5-1 and TRBJ2-6, with D tentatively TRBD1 or TRBD2 (5 bases each). This CDR3 comprises 18 residues. With 2 bases removed from V and 0 bases from J, the gap between germline ends came to 15 bases. Germline V CDR1 and CDR2: SGHRS, YFSETQ. DNA for the CDR3: TGCGCCAGCAGCTTCGTGGGGGACCCACTCTCTGGGGCCAACGTCCTGACTTTC. It specifies CASSFVGDPLSGANVLTF.

About this clonotype: One base away lies a much larger clone, so this may be a sequencing read error. This chain connects TRBV6-2 or TRBV6-3 to TRBJ1-2; D is ambiguous. The CDR3 extends over 14 amino acids. The germline V gene has CDR1 MNHEY and CDR2 SVGEGT. Trimming removed 8 bases from V and 5 bases from J, with 18 bases in between. CDR3 in DNA: TGTGCCAGCCTTATGAGGTCAGCTGCTTATGGCTACACCTTC. Amino acid sequence: CASLMRSAAYGYTF.

J is TRBJ2-3 and V is TRBV11-1, with a weak D call TRBD2 (6 bases). CDR3 length: 13 amino acids. Germline CDR1 is SGHAT and CDR2 is FQDESV (reference sequence). Trimming stripped 6 bases from V and 8 bases from J, with 15 bases between. Written as DNA, the CDR3 is TGTGCCAGCAGGCCTGGGGGGAACCTTACGCAGTATTTT. As protein: CASRPGGNLTQYF. The entire variable domain, with the rest obtained from reference TRBV11-1 and TRBJ2-3, is as follows: EAEVAQSPRYKITEKSQAVAFWCDPISGHATLYWYRQILGQGPELLVQFQDESVVDDSQLPKDRFSAERLKGVDSTLKIQPAELGDSAMYLCASRPGGNLTQYFGPGTRLTVL.

V is TRBV29-1 and J is TRBJ1-2; D is undetermined. Germline V gene data show CDR1 as SQVTM and CDR2 as ANQGSEA. CDR3 length: 11 amino acids. The V gene lost 7 bases and the J gene lost 0 bases, with 6 bases spanning the gap. This chain's CDR3 is CSGGSNYGYTF. CDR3 coding DNA: TGCAGCGGAGGGTCTAACTATGGCTACACCTTC.

This clonotype was picked up many times. The chain couples TRBV12-3 or TRBV12-4 to TRBJ1-1, with D tentatively TRBD1 (5 bases). This CDR3 region has 14 residues. Trimming cost V 5 bases and J 7 bases, with 17 bases left between them. CDR3 nucleotides: TGTGCCAGCAGTAGTGGGGGGTGGCAAGGTGAAGCTTTCTTT. This translates into CASSSGGWQGEAFF.

At least ten counts were recorded for this clonotype. The CDR3 protein is CASNDRGLGSPLHF. The CDR3 DNA reads as TGTGCCAGCAACGACAGAGGGCTCGGGTCACCCCTCCACTTT. The V gene is TRBV7-9, the J gene TRBJ1-6; D is possibly TRBD1 (5 bases). The length of the CDR3 is 14 residues. Between the trimmed V and J ends, which lost 7 bases and 10 bases, there was a span of 17 bases. Germline V gene data show CDR1 as SEHNR and CDR2 as FQNEAQ (reference sequence).